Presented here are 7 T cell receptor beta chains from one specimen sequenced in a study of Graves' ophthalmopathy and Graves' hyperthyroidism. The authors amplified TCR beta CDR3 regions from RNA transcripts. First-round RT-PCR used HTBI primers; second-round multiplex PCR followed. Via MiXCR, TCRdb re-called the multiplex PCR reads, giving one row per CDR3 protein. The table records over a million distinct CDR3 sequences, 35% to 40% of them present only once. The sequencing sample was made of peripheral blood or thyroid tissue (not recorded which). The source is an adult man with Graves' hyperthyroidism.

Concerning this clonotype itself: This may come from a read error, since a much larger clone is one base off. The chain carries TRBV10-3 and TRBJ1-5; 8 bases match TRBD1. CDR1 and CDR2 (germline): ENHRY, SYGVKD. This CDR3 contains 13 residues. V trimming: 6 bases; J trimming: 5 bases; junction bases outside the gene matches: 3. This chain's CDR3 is CAIRGQAHQPQHF. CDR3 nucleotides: TGTGCCATCAGGGGACAGGCGCATCAGCCCCAGCATTTT.

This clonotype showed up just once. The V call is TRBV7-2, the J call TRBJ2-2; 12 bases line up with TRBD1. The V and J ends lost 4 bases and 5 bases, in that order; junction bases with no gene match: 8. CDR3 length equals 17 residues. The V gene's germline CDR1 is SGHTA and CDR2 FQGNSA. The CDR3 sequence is CASSSLGQGAVTGELFF. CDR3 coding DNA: TGTGCCAGCAGCTCGTTGGGACAGGGGGCTGTTACCGGGGAGCTGTTTTTT. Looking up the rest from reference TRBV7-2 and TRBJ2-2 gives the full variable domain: GAGVSQSPSNKVTEKGKDVELRCDPISGHTALYWYRQSLGQGLEFLIYFQGNSAPDKSGLPSDRFSAERTGGSVSTLTIQRTQQEDSAVYLCASSSLGQGAVTGELFFGEGSRLTVL.

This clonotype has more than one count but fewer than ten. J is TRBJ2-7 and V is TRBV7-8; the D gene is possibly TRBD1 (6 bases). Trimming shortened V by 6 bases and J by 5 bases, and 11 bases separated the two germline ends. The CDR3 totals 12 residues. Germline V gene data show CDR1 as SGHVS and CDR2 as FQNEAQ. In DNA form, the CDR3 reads TGTGCCAGCAGGAAGACAGGAAACGAGCAGTACTTC. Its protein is CASRKTGNEQYF.

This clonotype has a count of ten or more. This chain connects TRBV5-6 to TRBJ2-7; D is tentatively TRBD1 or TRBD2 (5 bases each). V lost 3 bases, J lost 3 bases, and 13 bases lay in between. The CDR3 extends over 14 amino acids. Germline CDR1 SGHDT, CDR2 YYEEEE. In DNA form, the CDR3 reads TGTGCCAGCAGCTCTCCCGGGACCCGCTACGAGCAGTACTTC. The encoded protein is CASSSPGTRYEQYF.

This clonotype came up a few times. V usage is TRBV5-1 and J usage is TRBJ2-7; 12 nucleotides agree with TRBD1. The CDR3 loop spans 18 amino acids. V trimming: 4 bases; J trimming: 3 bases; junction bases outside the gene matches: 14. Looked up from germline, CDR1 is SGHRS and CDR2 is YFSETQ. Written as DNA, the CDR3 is TGCGCCAGCAGCGCCGGGACAGGGGGCCAAAAAGATATCTACGAGCAGTACTTC. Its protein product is CASSAGTGGQKDIYEQYF.

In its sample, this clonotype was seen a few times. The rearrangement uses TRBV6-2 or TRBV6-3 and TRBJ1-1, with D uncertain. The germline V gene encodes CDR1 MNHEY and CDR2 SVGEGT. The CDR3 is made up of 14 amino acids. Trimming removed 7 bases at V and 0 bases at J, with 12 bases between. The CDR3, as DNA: TGTGCCAGCAAGGAAAAGAACATGAACACTGAAGCTTTCTTT. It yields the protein CASKEKNMNTEAFF.

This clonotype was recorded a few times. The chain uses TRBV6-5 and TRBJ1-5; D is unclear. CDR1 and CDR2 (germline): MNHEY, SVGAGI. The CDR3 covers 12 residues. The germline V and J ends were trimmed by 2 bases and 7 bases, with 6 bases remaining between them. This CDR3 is CASSYPRQPQHF. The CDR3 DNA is TGTGCCAGCAGTTACCCCAGGCAGCCCCAGCATTTT.